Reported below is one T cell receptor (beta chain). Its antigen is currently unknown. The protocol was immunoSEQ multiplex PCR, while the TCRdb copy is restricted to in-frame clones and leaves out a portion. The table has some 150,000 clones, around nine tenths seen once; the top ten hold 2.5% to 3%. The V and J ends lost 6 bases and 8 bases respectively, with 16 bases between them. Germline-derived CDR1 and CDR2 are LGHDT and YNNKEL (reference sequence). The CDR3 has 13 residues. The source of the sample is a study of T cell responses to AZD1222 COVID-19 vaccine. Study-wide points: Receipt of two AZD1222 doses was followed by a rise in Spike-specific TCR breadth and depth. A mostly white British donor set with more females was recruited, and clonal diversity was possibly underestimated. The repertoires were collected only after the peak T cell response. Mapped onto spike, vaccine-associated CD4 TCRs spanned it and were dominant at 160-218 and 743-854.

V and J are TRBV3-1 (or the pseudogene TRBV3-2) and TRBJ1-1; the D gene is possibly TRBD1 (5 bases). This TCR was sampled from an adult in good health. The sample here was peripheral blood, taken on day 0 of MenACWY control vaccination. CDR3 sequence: CASREPGTDEAFF. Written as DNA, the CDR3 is TGTGCCAGCAGAGAGCCCGGGACTGACGAAGCTTTCTTT.